These 19 T cell receptor beta chains came from one sample sequenced in a study of beta chain features in type 1 diabetes (dated by TCRdb to 2017 to 2018). The receptor library was made with the immunoSEQ multiplex PCR assay. The entire isolated RNA was reverse transcribed using the High Capacity cDNA Reverse Transcription Kit, and thus expressed TCRB transcripts were sequenced. In TCRdb, the immuneACCESS table is reduced to in-frame sequences with V and J assigned. These tables do not hold every clone; where another copy was compared, an unresolved V gene accounts for under half, and the others remain unexplained. The sample yields more than 110,000 clones; about 7.1% were counted once. The top ten constitute under 1.5% of the sample. The specimen was central memory CD4+ T cells from blood. These receptors originate from a woman in her thirties in good health.

This clone was observed a few times. V and J are TRBV5-3 and TRBJ2-1, with a weak D call TRBD1 (6 bases). TRBV5-3 is an open reading frame, and its role is uncertain. The CDR3 has 15 residues. Trimming pared 4 bases from V and 3 bases from J, leaving 14 bases between. The CDR3 nucleotides read TGTGCCAGAAGCCACAGCCGGGACAACTACAATGAGCAGTTCTTC. This gives the protein CARSHSRDNYNEQFF.

This clone was detected a few times. The chain recombines TRBV2 with TRBJ1-4; D might be TRBD1 (6 bases). The CDR3 is made up of 13 amino acids. CDR1 SNHLY and CDR2 FYNNEI come from the germline V gene. V was clipped by 7 bases and J by 6 bases, with 12 bases between them. The CDR3 DNA is TGTGCCAGCAAGGGGGGGACCTATGAAAAACTGTTTTTT. It codes for CASKGGTYEKLFF.

Only a few counts were recorded for this clone. The rearrangement uses TRBV6-7 and TRBJ2-3, with 7 bases identical to TRBD1. TRBV6-7 is identified as an open reading frame with a role that is uncertain. Unmatched junction bases numbered 25, after V lost 7 bases and J lost 6 bases. The CDR3 contains 19 residues. The CDR3 sequence is CASNENRRRQGVFPDTQYF. CDR3 coding DNA: TGTGCCAGCAATGAGAATCGTAGACGACAGGGAGTTTTCCCGGATACGCAGTATTTT.

V gene TRBV5-1 combines with J gene TRBJ2-2, with a possible D match to TRBD1 (7 bases). The V and J ends lost 4 bases and 3 bases respectively, with 10 bases between them. There are 14 residues in the CDR3. Germline CDR1 and CDR2: SGHRS and YFSETQ. CDR3 region: CASSVRGDTGELFF. DNA of the CDR3: TGCGCCAGCAGCGTCAGGGGGGACACCGGGGAGCTGTTTTTT.

This clone showed up many times. The CDR3 region has the DNA TGTGCCAGCAGGCACATTCAGGGCGATGAGCAGTTCTTC. This encodes CASRHIQGDEQFF. The gene calls are TRBV27 and TRBJ2-1, with a tentative D call TRBD1 (5 bases). Germline lookup yields CDR1 MNHEY and CDR2 SMNVEV (reference sequence). V lost 6 bases and J lost 8, with 14 bases in between. CDR3 size: 13 residues.

This clone has at least ten counts. The chain is built from TRBV4-3 and TRBJ1-2; a possible D gene is TRBD1 (5 bases). The V end was cut by 0 bases, the J end by 6 bases, with 11 bases between. The CDR3 totals 14 residues. CDR1 is LGHNA and CDR2 is YSLEER in the germline V gene. Here the CDR3 reads CASSQEVSGHGYTF. The DNA for the CDR3 is TGCGCCAGCAGCCAAGAGGTATCAGGGCATGGCTACACCTTC.

This clone was found a few times. The chain is built from TRBV4-2 and TRBJ2-7, with D tentatively TRBD2 (5 bases). V gave up 1 base and J gave up 6 bases, with 10 bases separating them. The CDR3 loop spans 13 amino acids. Germline loops: CDR1 LGHNA, CDR2 YNFKEQ. The CDR3 reads CASSQVAGGEQYF. CDR3 nucleotide sequence: TGTGCCAGCAGCCAAGTCGCGGGTGGCGAGCAGTACTTC.

The gene calls are TRBV30 and TRBJ1-2, with 7 bases fitting TRBD1. Germline trimming cut 5 bases from V and 7 bases from J; bases unmatched to any gene: 10. Germline CDR1 GTSNPN, CDR2 SVGIG (reference sequence). The CDR3 has 13 amino acids. Here the CDR3 reads CAWGGQAGGGYTF. CDR3 in DNA: TGTGCCTGGGGCGGACAGGCAGGTGGTGGCTACACCTTC.

The chain is built from TRBV19 and TRBJ2-5, with a possible D match to TRBD2 (6 bases). V dropped 5 bases and J dropped 5 bases, with 21 bases sitting between them. The CDR3 runs 16 residues. Germline V gene sequence: CDR1 LNHDA, CDR2 SQIVND (reference sequence). As DNA, the CDR3 is TGTGCCAGTAGTGGAGCTAGCGCCTACGCTGGCGAGACCCAGTACTTC. It codes for CASSGASAYAGETQYF.

This chain connects TRBV7-9 to TRBJ2-5; 10 positions agree with TRBD1. Germline trimming cut 4 bases from V and 5 bases from J; bases unmatched to any gene: 7. Germline-derived CDR1 and CDR2 are SEHNR and FQNEAQ (reference sequence). The CDR3 contains 15 residues. CDR3 sequence (DNA): TGTGCCAGCAGCTCGTCCGGGACAGGGGTGGAGACCCAGTACTTC. As protein: CASSSSGTGVETQYF.

The chain links TRBV7-2 to TRBJ2-1; tentative D call: TRBD2 (5 bases). V gave up 6 bases and J gave up 5 bases, with 17 bases separating them. The CDR3 has 15 residues. Germline CDR1 SGHTA, CDR2 FQGNSA. The CDR3 DNA sequence: TGTGCCAGCAGTTTCCTACTAGTGTCAGACAATGAGCAGTTCTTC. Translated, it gives CASSFLLVSDNEQFF.

This rearrangement joins TRBV6-6 to TRBJ2-2; TRBD1 matches 7 bases. The CDR3 contains 14 residues. J lost 7 bases, V lost 2 bases, and 4 bases had no gene match. Germline V CDR1 and CDR2: MNHNY, SVGAGI (reference sequence). The CDR3 region is CASSYPSGGGELFF. The CDR3 bases are TGTGCCAGCAGTTACCCGTCAGGGGGCGGGGAGCTGTTTTTT.

This clone was counted a few times. The chain joins TRBV28 to TRBJ2-2, with 12 bases lining up with TRBD2. CDR3 size: 16 residues. Germline V gives CDR1 MDHEN, CDR2 SYDVKM. Trimming took 3 bases from V and 2 from J; bases not matched to a gene: 1. In DNA form, the CDR3 reads TGTGCCAGCAGTTTGACTAGCGGGAGAAACACCGGGGAGCTGTTTTTT. Protein product: CASSLTSGRNTGELFF.

This clone was observed at least ten times. The chain combines TRBV9 with TRBJ1-5, with D perhaps matching TRBD1 (5 bases). Trimming took off 4 bases at V and 5 bases at J, with 7 bases between the two ends. The CDR3 runs to 12 residues. The germline V gene has CDR1 SGDLS and CDR2 YYNGEE. This CDR3 reads CASSSGDQPQHF. CDR3 bases: TGTGCCAGCAGCTCGGGGGATCAGCCCCAGCATTTT. The full variable domain, its missing parts supplied by reference TRBV9 and TRBJ1-5, is DSGVTQTPKHLITATGQRVTLRCSPRSGDLSVYWYQQSLDQGLQFLIQYYNGEERAKGNILERFSAQQFPDLHSELNLSSLELGDSALYFCASSSGDQPQHFGDGTRLSIL.

This clone showed up just a few times. V and J are TRBV6-5 and TRBJ2-1; TRBD2 aligns across 10 bases. Germline V gene sequence: CDR1 MNHEY, CDR2 SVGAGI. V gave up 0 bases and J gave up 4 bases; unmatched junction bases: 3. The length of the CDR3 is 16 residues. Here the CDR3 reads CASSYSGLADYNEQFF. In DNA, the CDR3 is TGTGCCAGCAGTTACTCTGGACTAGCGGATTACAATGAGCAGTTCTTC.

This clone was counted between two and nine times. The chain has TRBV5-1 and TRBJ2-3, with TRBD2 matching over 7 bases. Germline values: CDR1 SGHRS, CDR2 YFSETQ. J was trimmed by 2 bases and V by 0 bases; bases with no gene match: 6. CDR3 length: 16 residues. The CDR3 sequence is CASSLGASGFTDTQYF. CDR3 nucleotides: TGCGCCAGCAGCTTGGGGGCTAGCGGATTCACAGATACGCAGTATTTT.

The chain carries TRBV7-2 and TRBJ2-3, with TRBD2 matching over 8 bases. V lost 5 bases to trimming and J lost 1 base; unmatched junction nucleotides: 8. CDR1 and CDR2 (germline): SGHTA, FQGNSA. CDR3 length equals 16 residues. The CDR3 bases are TGTGCCAGCAGCCGAATAGCGGGATCGGGCACAGATACGCAGTATTTT. It encodes CASSRIAGSGTDTQYF.

This clone was counted many times. The genes are TRBV28 and TRBJ1-1; 8 nucleotides align to TRBD1. This CDR3 is built from 13 residues. The junction had 11 bases not matched to a gene; V was cut back by 7 bases and J by 10 bases. Germline assignment: CDR1 MDHEN and CDR2 SYDVKM. The CDR3 spells CASTDQGAHGAFF. As DNA, the CDR3 is TGTGCCAGCACCGACCAGGGGGCCCACGGAGCTTTCTTT.

V usage is TRBV30 and J usage is TRBJ1-2; 8 nucleotides agree with TRBD1. The germline V gene encodes CDR1 GTSNPN and CDR2 SVGIG (reference sequence). Unmatched junction bases numbered 9, after V lost 2 bases and J lost 7 bases. The CDR3 has 14 residues. CDR3 amino acids: CAWSPGQGAGGYTF. The CDR3 coding sequence is TGTGCCTGGAGTCCAGGACAGGGCGCAGGTGGCTACACCTTC.